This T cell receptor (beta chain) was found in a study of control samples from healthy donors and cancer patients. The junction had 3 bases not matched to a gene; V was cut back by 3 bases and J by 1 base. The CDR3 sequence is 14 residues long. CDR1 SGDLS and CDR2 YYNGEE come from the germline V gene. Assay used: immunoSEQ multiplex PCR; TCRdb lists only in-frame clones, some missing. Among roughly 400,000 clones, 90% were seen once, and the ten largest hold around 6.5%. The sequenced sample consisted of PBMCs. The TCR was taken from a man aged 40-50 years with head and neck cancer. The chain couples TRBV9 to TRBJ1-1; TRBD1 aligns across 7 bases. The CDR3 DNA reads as TGTGCCAGCAGCGGGGACAGATGGAACACTGAAGCTTTCTTT. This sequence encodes CASSGDRWNTEAFF. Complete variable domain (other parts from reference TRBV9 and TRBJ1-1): DSGVTQTPKHLITATGQRVTLRCSPRSGDLSVYWYQQSLDQGLQFLIQYYNGEERAKGNILERFSAQQFPDLHSELNLSSLELGDSALYFCASSGDRWNTEAFFGQGTRLTVV.